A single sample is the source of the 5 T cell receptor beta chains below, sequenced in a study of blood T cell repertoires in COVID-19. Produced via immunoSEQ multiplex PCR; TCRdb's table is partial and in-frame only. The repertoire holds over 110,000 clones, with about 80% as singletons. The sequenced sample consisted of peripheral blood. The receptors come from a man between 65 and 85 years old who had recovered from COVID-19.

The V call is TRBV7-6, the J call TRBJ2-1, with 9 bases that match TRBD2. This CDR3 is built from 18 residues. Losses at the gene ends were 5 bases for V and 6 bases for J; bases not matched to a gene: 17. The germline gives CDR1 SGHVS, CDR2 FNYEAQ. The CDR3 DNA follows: TGTGCCAGCAGCCGCGGGACTAGCTCAGCTGTAAGGGGCAATGAGCAGTTCTTC. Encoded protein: CASSRGTSSAVRGNEQFF.

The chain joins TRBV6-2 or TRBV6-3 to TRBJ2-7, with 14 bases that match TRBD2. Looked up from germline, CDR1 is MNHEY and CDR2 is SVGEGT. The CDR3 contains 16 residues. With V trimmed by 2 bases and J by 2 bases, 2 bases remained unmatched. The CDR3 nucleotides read TGTGCCAGCAGTTACGGGACTAGCGGGAGCCCCTACGAGCAGTACTTC. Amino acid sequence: CASSYGTSGSPYEQYF.

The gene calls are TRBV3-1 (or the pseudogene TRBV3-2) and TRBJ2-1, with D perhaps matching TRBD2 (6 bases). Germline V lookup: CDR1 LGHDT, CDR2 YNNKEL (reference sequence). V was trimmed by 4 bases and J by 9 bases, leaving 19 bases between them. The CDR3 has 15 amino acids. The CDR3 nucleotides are TGTGCCAGCAGCCTTCAATGGAGGGGTTTGAGTGAGCAGTTCTTC. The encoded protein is CASSLQWRGLSEQFF.

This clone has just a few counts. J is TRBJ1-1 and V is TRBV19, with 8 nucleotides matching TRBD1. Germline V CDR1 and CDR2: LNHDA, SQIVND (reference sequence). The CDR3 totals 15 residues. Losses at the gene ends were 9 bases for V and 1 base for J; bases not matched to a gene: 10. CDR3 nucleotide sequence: TGTGCCAGAGCCCCGACAGGGGTGCCGAACACTGAAGCTTTCTTT. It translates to CARAPTGVPNTEAFF.

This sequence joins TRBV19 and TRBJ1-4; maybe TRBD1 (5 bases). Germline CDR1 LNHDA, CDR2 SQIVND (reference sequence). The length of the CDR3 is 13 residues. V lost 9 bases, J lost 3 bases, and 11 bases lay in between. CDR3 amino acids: CASGGEANEKLFF. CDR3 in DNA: TGTGCCAGCGGGGGGGAGGCTAATGAAAAACTGTTTTTT.